The rows below give T cell receptor beta chains drawn from one sample of a study of T cell changes during pregnancy in multiple sclerosis. Data came from immunoSEQ multiplex PCR; TCRdb stores just in-frame clones and leaves some out. The sample consists of approximately 65,000 clones, 91% of them appearing once. Material: peripheral blood, obtained in the third trimester of pregnancy. These receptors were obtained from a female donor in good health, enrolled as a control in a pregnancy study. The CDR3 runs from the conserved cysteine through the conserved F or W. D genes are given only for firm matches. Clone size is stated in some rows and not others, as once, few, many or a class when expanded.

>.|TRBJ2-7|.|TRBV4-3
TGCGCCAGCAGCCAAGATGGGGGCCGCTACGAGCAGTACTTC
CASSQDGGRYEQYF
>.|TRBJ1-4|.|TRBV5-6
TGTGCCAGCAGCTTGTCCTCCGGGCATCAGGGAAAACTGTTTTTT
CASSLSSGHQGKLFF
>.|TRBJ2-3|TRBD2|TRBV5-1
TGCGCCAGCAGCTTCGGACTAGCGGGGCTCACAGATACGCAGTATTTT
CASSFGLAGLTDTQYF
>once|TRBJ2-5|TRBD2|TRBV2
TGTGCCAGCAGTGAAGGGGATGCGGGGGGGAAGTACTTC
CASSEGDAGGKYF
>.|TRBJ1-5|TRBD1|TRBV19
TGTGCCAGTAAGAGGGACAGGGATAACAATCAGCCCCAGCATTTT
CASKRDRDNNQPQHF
>.|TRBJ1-1|TRBD1|TRBV5-1
TGCGCCAGCAGCCCACCGGACAGGCAAGAGTATAGTGAAGCTTTCTTT
CASSPPDRQEYSEAFF
>.|TRBJ1-1|.|TRBV11-2
TGTGCCAGCAGCTTAGCCGGGGAAGCTTTCTTT
CASSLAGEAFF
>.|TRBJ1-1|.|TRBV4-3
TGCGCCAGCAGCCGAGGGGGTGGGGGGAACACTGAAGCTTTCTTT
CASSRGGGGNTEAFF
>.|TRBJ2-6|TRBD1|TRBV29-1
TGCAGCGTGGGACAGGGAACTTGGTCTGGGGCCAACGTCCTGACTTTC
CSVGQGTWSGANVLTF
>once|TRBJ2-3|.|TRBV7-2
TGTGCCAGCAGCCAGAGGCGGGGCGGCACCACAGATACGCAGTATTTT
CASSQRRGGTTDTQYF
>.|TRBJ2-7|TRBD1|TRBV10-3
TGTGCCATCAGTGAGTCGGGACAGGGGGTTAACTACGAGCAGTACTTC
CAISESGQGVNYEQYF
>.|TRBJ1-4|.|TRBV7-2
TGTGCCAGCAGCTTAGCAGGACATAGCGAAAAACTGTTTTTT
CASSLAGHSEKLFF
>.|TRBJ2-5|.|TRBV11-1
TGTGCCAGCAGCTTAGGACTCTCCCAGGGAGAGACCCAGTACTTC
CASSLGLSQGETQYF
>.|TRBJ1-2|.|TRBV7-9
TGTGCCAGCAGCGTGCCGGGACAAGGCTATGGCTACACCTTC
CASSVPGQGYGYTF
>medium-sized|TRBJ1-1|.|TRBV28
TGTGCCAGCAGTTTGGACACTTACAGGATCGAAGCTTTCTTT
CASSLDTYRIEAFF
>.|TRBJ2-2|.|TRBV6-4
TGTGCCAGCAGCCGGGACATCAACACCGGGGAGCTGTTTTTT
CASSRDINTGELFF
>.|TRBJ1-3|.|TRBV4-3
TGCGCCAGCAGCCAAGATTCGTACAGGGAACTCGGAAACACCATATATTTT
CASSQDSYRELGNTIYF
>.|TRBJ1-3|.|TRBV10-2
TGCGCCAGCAAGCCCCCTGGGCGAGGAAACACCATATATTTT
CASKPPGRGNTIYF
>.|TRBJ1-2|.|TRBV28
TGTGCCAGCAGTTTACCTCCCTATGGCTACACCTTC
CASSLPPYGYTF
>.|TRBJ1-2|.|TRBV6-5
TGTGCCAGCAGTCGGGACATTAACGATGGCTACACCTTC
CASSRDINDGYTF
>.|TRBJ1-5|TRBD1|TRBV18
TGTGCCAGCTCACCACGCGGGGGACAGGGGGATCAGCCCCAGCATTTT
CASSPRGGQGDQPQHF
>.|TRBJ1-1|.|TRBV5-6
TGTGCCAGCAGCTTGTCCGGGGGCACTGAAGCTTTCTTT
CASSLSGGTEAFF
>few|TRBJ2-7|.|TRBV7-9
TGTGCCAGCACCCCGGGGAGCTCCTACGAGCAGTACTTC
CASTPGSSYEQYF